This record covers a single TCR beta chain. The data were obtained in a study of control samples from healthy donors and cancer patients. Sequencing was performed with immunoSEQ multiplex PCR; in TCRdb, only in-frame clones are kept and a portion is missing. This table holds around 85,000 clones, roughly 93% found once. From germline, CDR1 is SGHNT and CDR2 YYREEE (reference sequence). CDR3 length: 14 residues. Between the trimmed V and J ends, which lost 3 bases and 1 base, there was a span of 10 bases. The chain employs TRBV5-4 and TRBJ1-1; D unclear. Source material: blood. The TCR sequence derives from a woman under 30 in good health. CDR3 protein: CASSYKGGNTEAFF. CDR3 bases: TGTGCCAGCAGCTACAAGGGAGGGAACACTGAAGCTTTCTTT.